This TCR beta chain was captured in a study of T cell responses to AZD1222 COVID-19 vaccine (dated by TCRdb to 2020 to 2023). For the wider study: AZD1222 recipients whose second dose came at about 4 weeks and those whose second dose came at about 12 weeks were combined into one group, since spike-specific TCR depth and breadth did not differ between the two schedules. A total of 233 trial participants underwent TCR sequencing, of whom 207 received two doses of AZD1222 and about 25 received two doses of the MenACWY control vaccine. Enrollment into the trials was organized by age into subgroups of 18-55, 56-69 and 70-plus years, and those subgroups contained approximately 150, 30 and 60 TCR-sequenced participants, respectively. Study-wide findings and limitations: Conclusions about previously exposed vaccinees were limited because only a handful of AZD1222 recipients were SARS-CoV-2 seropositive at baseline. Epitopes outside the regions mutated in the B.1.351 and B.1.1.7 variants were reportedly recognized by nearly half of the unique spike-specific TCRs. Most participants were white British and females outnumbered males, and the authors suggested that clonal diversity may have been underestimated. The whole spike protein was spanned by vaccine-associated CD4 TCRs, and dominant responses were seen in regions 160-218 and 743-854. In the small 56-69-year group, the increase in depth fell short of significance, most likely because of low power. After two AZD1222 doses, spike-specific TCR breadth and depth were significantly higher than at day 0 and than in MenACWY recipients. Because no day 14 peak-response samples were available, the repertoires could be characterized only after the peak T cell response.

Inclusive of the bounding cysteine and phenylalanine, the CDR3 is 15 residues long. Only the CDR3 part of the read is kept: 45 bases, read in frame from the first base. V loses 2 bases, J loses 5 bases, and the germline ends lie 15 bases apart. Via the germline V gene (reference sequence), CDR1 is GTSNPN and CDR2 SVGIG. The time point label, as the study defines it: baseline before first vaccination. The vaccinee samples were drawn from two UK trials, COV001 and COV002, one of which was a single-blind randomized controlled phase 2/3 trial testing AZD1222 (ChAdOx1 nCoV-19) in healthy adults. For TCRbeta chain sequencing, PBMC samples were collected from trial participants at day 0 and at day 28 after the second dose. The CDR3 regions of human TCRbeta chains were subjected to immunosequencing. On the study's bioinformatics: TCRs in the repertoires were compared against a reference library of SARS-CoV-2-specific TCRs that had been generated with the MIRA antigen-specificity platform. Breadth was defined as the fraction of unique TCRs that were SARS-CoV-2-associated. Depth was defined as the fraction of total T cells that were SARS-CoV-2-associated. Using the MIRA data, each spike-specific TCR was assigned both to the spike region to which the TCR was reactive and to a CD4 or CD8 class. Log10-transformed breadth and depth values were compared by one-way ANOVA with Sidak's multiple comparisons tests. TCRdb limited this immuneACCESS table to in-frame rearrangements with V and J called. A share of clones is missing; checked studies link under half to unresolved V genes, and the rest is unexplained. The V and J calls and the clone size are those of that table, but D and trimming were determined from the DNA. For this sample there are about 130,000 clones; around nine tenths appear just once. The ten biggest clones cover 6.9% of the sample.

A word on this clone: There is no known antigen for this receptor. Base-call qualities are not available, and no considerably larger clone is one nucleotide away.

Source: peripheral blood, taken on day 0 of AZD1222 vaccination. The V and J segments used are TRBV30 and TRBJ1-4, and TRBD1 may be the D gene, going by 6 matching bases. The sequence was collected from an adult in good health. CDR3 protein: CAWSTQGRTNEKLFF. DNA sequence: TGTGCCTGGAGTACCCAGGGGCGTACAAATGAAAAACTGTTTTTT.